Sequencing of this TCR beta chain was carried out in a study of cytomegalovirus exposure and HLA in healthy donors. Study conclusions and caveats: Associated with cytomegalovirus, according to the listing, were 164 TCR beta chains.

Comment on this clone: Its antigen is unknown.

The table came from immunoSEQ multiplex PCR; TCRdb's copy has only in-frame clones and leaves some out. The data show more than 130,000 clones, just over 85% seen once. The germline V gene has CDR1 MNHEY and CDR2 SVGAGI. The junction had 10 bases not matched to a gene; V was cut back by 7 bases and J by 7 bases. CDR3 length: 13 residues. The sample consisted of PBMCs. The sequence derives from a woman aged 18-29 years in good health and CMV-seropositive. This chain connects TRBV6-5 to TRBJ2-7; 7 positions agree with TRBD2. This CDR3 reads CASTPPGRLEQYF. The CDR3 DNA reads TGTGCCAGCACTCCTCCCGGGAGGCTGGAGCAGTACTTC.